In this sample, the clone carrying this TCR beta chain turned up a few times. TCRdb ran MiXCR on the RACE reads and lists one entry per CDR3 protein. The sample holds around 380,000 distinct CDR3 sequences; approximately 5.8% are singletons and the top ten take about 8.7%. Time point defined: pre-sensitization, week 0. Treatment meaning: therapeutic diphenylcyclopropenone sensitization with weekly scalp DPC. This sample was taken from a study of human T cells and chemical hapten exposure. Sequenced material: whole blood, taken in connection with sensitization to the hapten diphenylcyclopropenone (DPC). This TCR was recovered from a woman between 18 and 29 years old with alopecia areata. Some clones in this sample may be carry-over from other donors' samples.

Written as DNA, the CDR3 is TGTGCCACGGGTGGGTTAGCGAACACCGGGGAGCTGTTTTTT. Its protein is CATGGLANTGELFF. The chain recombines TRBV24-1 with TRBJ2-2; no reliable D call. This CDR3 comprises 14 residues. Trimming cost V 10 bases and J 0 bases, with 11 bases left between them. Germline values: CDR1 KGHDR, CDR2 SFDVKD.